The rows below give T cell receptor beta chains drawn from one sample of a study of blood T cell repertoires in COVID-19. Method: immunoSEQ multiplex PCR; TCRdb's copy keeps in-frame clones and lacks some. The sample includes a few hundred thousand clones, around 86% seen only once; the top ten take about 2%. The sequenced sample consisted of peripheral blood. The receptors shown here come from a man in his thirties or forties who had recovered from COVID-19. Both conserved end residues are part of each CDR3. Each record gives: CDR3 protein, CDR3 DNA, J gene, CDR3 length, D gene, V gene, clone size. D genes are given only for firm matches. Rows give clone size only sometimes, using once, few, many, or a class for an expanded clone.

CASSVKPRSGYGYTF,TGTGCCAGCAGCGTCAAACCTCGGTCGGGCTATGGCTACACCTTC,TRBJ1-2,15,.,TRBV9,once
CARDRMTGTEAFF,TGTGCCCGGGACAGGATGACGGGCACTGAAGCTTTCTTT,TRBJ1-1,13,TRBD1,TRBV30,.
CASSLVRKSEAFF,TGTGCCAGCAGCTTAGTGCGTAAGTCGGAAGCTTTCTTT,TRBJ1-1,13,.,TRBV7-9,.
CSVSPNPTGNTIYF,TGCAGCGTTTCCCCAAATCCCACAGGGAACACCATATATTTT,TRBJ1-3,14,.,TRBV29-1,.
CASSESKLPTDTQYF,TGCGCCAGCAGTGAGTCGAAACTGCCCACAGATACGCAGTATTTT,TRBJ2-3,15,.,TRBV10-2,.
CASSLEHRVGTEAFF,TGTGCCAGCAGCTTGGAACACAGGGTAGGCACTGAAGCTTTCTTT,TRBJ1-1,15,.,TRBV5-5,.
CASSYRGTSGSTDTQYF,TGTGCCAGCAGTTACCGAGGGACTAGCGGGAGTACAGATACGCAGTATTTT,TRBJ2-3,17,TRBD2,TRBV6-2/TRBV6-3,.
CASSRGTGGIGTEAFF,TGCGCCAGCAGCCGCGGGACAGGGGGTATTGGGACTGAAGCTTTCTTT,TRBJ1-1,16,TRBD1,TRBV4-1,.
CASSIAEGRSNQPQHF,TGTGCCAGTAGTATAGCGGAGGGAAGGAGCAATCAGCCCCAGCATTTT,TRBJ1-5,16,.,TRBV19,.
CASSKGDQPQHF,TGTGCCAGCTCGAAAGGGGATCAGCCCCAGCATTTT,TRBJ1-5,12,.,TRBV6-5,.
CASSPTSGGWNEQFF,TGTGCCAGCAGCCCTACTAGCGGGGGGTGGAATGAGCAGTTCTTC,TRBJ2-1,15,TRBD2,TRBV11-3,.
CASSMAGAGEAFF,TGTGCCAGCAGTATGGCAGGGGCTGGTGAAGCTTTCTTT,TRBJ1-1,13,.,TRBV12-3/TRBV12-4,.
CAKQCLVGNTEAFF,TGTGCCAAACAGTGTCTGGTCGGGAACACTGAAGCTTTCTTT,TRBJ1-1,14,.,TRBV6-6,.
CASSQVGQGRNTGELFF,TGCGCCAGCAGCCAAGTGGGACAGGGCCGAAACACCGGGGAGCTGTTTTTT,TRBJ2-2,17,TRBD1,TRBV4-1,.
CAISTLTFREKGTGELFF,TGTGCCATCAGTACACTGACCTTCAGGGAAAAGGGGACCGGGGAGCTGTTTTTT,TRBJ2-2,18,.,TRBV10-3,.
CASSEDRRWEQYF,TGTGCCAGCAGTGAAGACAGAAGGTGGGAGCAGTACTTC,TRBJ2-7,13,.,TRBV2,few
CASTPPGIGYEQYF,TGTGCCAGCACCCCCCCAGGGATAGGCTACGAGCAGTACTTC,TRBJ2-7,14,.,TRBV6-6,.
CASSFRGQGAGEQYF,TGCGCCAGCAGCTTTAGGGGACAGGGGGCCGGAGAGCAGTACTTC,TRBJ2-7,15,TRBD1,TRBV5-1,.